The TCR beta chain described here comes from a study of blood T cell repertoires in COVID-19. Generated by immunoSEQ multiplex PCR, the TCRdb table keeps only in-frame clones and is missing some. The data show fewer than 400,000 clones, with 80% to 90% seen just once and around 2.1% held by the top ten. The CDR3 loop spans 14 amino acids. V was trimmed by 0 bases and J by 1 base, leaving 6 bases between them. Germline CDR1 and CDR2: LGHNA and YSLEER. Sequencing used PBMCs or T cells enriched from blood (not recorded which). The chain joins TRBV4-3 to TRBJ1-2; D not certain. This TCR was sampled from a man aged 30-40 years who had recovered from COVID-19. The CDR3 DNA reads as TGCGCCAGCAGCCAAGATGTTAATAACTATGGCTACACCTTC. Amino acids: CASSQDVNNYGYTF.